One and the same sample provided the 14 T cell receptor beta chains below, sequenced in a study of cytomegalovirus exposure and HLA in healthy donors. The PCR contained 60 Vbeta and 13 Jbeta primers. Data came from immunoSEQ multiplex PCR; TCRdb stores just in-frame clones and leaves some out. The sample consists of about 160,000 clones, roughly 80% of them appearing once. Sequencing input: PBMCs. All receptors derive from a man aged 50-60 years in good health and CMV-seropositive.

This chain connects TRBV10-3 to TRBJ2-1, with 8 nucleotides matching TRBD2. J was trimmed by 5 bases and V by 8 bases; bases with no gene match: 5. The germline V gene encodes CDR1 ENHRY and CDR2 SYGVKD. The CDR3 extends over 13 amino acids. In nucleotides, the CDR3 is TGTGCCATCCGGGCGGGGGGCGACAATGAGCAGTTCTTC. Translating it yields CAIRAGGDNEQFF.

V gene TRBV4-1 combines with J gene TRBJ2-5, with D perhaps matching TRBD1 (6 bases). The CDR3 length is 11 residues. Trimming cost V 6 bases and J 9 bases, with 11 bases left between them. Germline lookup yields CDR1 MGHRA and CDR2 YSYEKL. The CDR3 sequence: CASRGEGAQYF. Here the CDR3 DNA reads TGCGCCAGCAGAGGCGAGGGGGCCCAGTACTTC.

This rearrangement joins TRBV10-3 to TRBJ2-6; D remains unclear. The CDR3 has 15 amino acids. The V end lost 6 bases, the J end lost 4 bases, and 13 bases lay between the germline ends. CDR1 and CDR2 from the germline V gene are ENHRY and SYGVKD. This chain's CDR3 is CAISRVASGANVLTF. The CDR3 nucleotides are TGTGCCATCAGCCGGGTGGCATCCGGGGCCAACGTCCTGACTTTC.

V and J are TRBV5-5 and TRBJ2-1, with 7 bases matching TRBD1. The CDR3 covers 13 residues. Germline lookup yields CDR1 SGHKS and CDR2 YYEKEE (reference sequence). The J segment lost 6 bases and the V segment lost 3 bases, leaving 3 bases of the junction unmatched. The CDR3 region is CASSSAGGNEQFF. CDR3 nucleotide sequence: TGTGCCAGCAGCTCTGCAGGGGGCAATGAGCAGTTCTTC.

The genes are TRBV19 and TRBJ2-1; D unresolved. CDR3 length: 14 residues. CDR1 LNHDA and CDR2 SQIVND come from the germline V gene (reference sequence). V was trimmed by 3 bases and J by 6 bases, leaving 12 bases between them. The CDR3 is CASSITETSNEQFF. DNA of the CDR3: TGTGCCAGTAGTATCACAGAAACGAGCAATGAGCAGTTCTTC.

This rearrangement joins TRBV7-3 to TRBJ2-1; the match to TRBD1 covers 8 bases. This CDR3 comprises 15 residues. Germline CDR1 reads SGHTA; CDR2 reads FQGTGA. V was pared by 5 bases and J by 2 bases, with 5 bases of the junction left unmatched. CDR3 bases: TGTGCCAGCAGCCAACGGACAGGGCCCTACAATGAGCAGTTCTTC. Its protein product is CASSQRTGPYNEQFF.

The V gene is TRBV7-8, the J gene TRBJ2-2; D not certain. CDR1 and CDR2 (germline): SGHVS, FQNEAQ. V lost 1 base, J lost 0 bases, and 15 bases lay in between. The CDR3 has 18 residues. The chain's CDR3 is CASSLGYRTPANTGELFF. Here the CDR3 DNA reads TGTGCCAGCAGCTTAGGCTATAGAACCCCGGCGAACACCGGGGAGCTGTTTTTT.

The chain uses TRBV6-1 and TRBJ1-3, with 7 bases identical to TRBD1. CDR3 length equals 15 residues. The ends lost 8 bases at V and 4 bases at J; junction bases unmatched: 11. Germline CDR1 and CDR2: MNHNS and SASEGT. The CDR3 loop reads CASGGAGTAGNTIYF. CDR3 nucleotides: TGTGCCAGCGGAGGAGCCGGGACAGCGGGAAACACCATATATTTT.

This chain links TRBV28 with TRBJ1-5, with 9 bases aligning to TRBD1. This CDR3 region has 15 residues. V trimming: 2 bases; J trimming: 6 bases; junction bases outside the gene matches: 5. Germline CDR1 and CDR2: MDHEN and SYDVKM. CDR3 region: CASSLGGTGTQPQHF. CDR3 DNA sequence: TGTGCCAGCAGTTTAGGTGGGACAGGGACTCAGCCCCAGCATTTT. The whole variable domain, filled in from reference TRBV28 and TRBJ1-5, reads DVKVTQSSRYLVKRTGEKVFLECVQDMDHENMFWYRQDPGLGLRLIYFSYDVKMKEKGDIPEGYSVSREKKERFSLILESASTNQTSMYLCASSLGGTGTQPQHFGDGTRLSIL.

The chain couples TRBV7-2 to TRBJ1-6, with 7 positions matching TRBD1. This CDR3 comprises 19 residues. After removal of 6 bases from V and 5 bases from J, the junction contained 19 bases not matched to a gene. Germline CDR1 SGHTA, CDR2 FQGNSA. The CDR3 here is CASRGDSWAPAGNNSPLHF. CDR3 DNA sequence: TGTGCCAGCAGGGGGGACAGTTGGGCCCCAGCCGGCAATAATTCACCCCTCCACTTT.

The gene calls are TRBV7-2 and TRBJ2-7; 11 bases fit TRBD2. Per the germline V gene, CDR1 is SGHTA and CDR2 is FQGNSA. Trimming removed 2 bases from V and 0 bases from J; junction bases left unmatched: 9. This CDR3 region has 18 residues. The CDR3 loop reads CASSLTSGSALSSYEQYF. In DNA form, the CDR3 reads TGTGCCAGCAGCTTAACTAGCGGGAGCGCCCTAAGCTCCTACGAGCAGTACTTC.

The CDR3 loop is CASSQDRAWGLGNTIYF. The DNA for the CDR3 is TGCGCCAGCAGCCAAGATCGGGCTTGGGGCTTAGGAAACACCATATATTTT. The chain recombines TRBV4-1 with TRBJ1-3; TRBD1 might be the D (5 bases). V was trimmed by 0 bases and J by 4 bases, leaving 16 bases between them. The CDR3 extends over 17 amino acids. The V gene's germline CDR1 is MGHRA and CDR2 YSYEKL.

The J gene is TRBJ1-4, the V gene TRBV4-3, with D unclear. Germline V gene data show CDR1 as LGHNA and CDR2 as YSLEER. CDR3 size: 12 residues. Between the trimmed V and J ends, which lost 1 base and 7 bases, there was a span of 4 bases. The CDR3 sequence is CASSQVREKLFF. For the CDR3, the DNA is TGCGCCAGCAGCCAAGTTCGTGAAAAACTGTTTTTT.

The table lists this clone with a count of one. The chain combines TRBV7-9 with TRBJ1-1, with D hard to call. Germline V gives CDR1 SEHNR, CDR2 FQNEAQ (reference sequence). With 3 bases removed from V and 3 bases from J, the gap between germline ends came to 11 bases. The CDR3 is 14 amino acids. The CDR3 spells CASSLTVGDTEAFF. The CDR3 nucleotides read TGTGCCAGCAGCTTGACTGTAGGAGACACTGAAGCTTTCTTT.